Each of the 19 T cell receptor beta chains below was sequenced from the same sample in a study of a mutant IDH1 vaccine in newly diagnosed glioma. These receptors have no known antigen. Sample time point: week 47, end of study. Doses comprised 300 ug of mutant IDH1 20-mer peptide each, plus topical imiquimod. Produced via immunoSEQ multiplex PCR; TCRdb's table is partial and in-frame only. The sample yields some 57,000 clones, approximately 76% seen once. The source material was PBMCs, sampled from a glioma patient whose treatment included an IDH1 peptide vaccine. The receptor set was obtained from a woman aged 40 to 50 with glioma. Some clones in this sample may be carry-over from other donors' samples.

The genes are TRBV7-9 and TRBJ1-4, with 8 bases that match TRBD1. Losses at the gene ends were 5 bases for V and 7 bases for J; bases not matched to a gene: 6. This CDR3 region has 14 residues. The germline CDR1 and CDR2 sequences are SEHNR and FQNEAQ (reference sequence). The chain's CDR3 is CASSNSGGGEKLFF. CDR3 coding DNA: TGTGCCAGCAGCAACTCAGGGGGCGGTGAAAAACTGTTTTTT.

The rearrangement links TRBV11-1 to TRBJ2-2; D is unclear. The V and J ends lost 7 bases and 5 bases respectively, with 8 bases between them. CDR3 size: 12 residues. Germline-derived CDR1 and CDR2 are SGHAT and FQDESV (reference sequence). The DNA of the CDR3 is TGTGCCAGCACCTTCTTGACCGGGGAGCTGTTTTTT. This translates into CASTFLTGELFF.

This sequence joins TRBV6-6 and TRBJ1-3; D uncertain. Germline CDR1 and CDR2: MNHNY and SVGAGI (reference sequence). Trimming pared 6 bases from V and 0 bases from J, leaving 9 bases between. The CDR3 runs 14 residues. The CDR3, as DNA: TGTGCCAGCAGCGTAACCCTCTCTGGAAACACCATATATTTT. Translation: CASSVTLSGNTIYF.

This CDR3 reads CASSIRDTEAFF. The DNA of the CDR3 is TGTGCCAGTAGTATAAGGGACACTGAAGCTTTCTTT. V gene TRBV19 combines with J gene TRBJ1-1; no clear D gene. The CDR3 has 12 residues. V lost 2 bases to trimming and J lost 3 bases, with 4 bases between them. Germline V lookup: CDR1 LNHDA, CDR2 SQIVND (reference sequence).

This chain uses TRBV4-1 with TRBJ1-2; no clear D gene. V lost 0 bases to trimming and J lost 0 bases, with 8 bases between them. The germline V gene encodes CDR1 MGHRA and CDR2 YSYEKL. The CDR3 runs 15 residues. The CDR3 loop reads CASSQEGGTNYGYTF. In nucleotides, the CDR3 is TGCGCCAGCAGCCAAGAGGGCGGGACTAACTATGGCTACACCTTC.

CDR3 in amino acids: CASSPGRPYEQYF. CDR3 DNA sequence: TGTGCCAGCTCCCCGGGGCGGCCTTACGAGCAGTACTTC. The V gene is TRBV6-6, the J gene TRBJ2-7, with D perhaps given as TRBD1 or TRBD2 (5 bases each). The CDR3 consists of 13 residues. Trimming removed 8 bases at V and 4 bases at J, with 15 bases between. Germline CDR1 reads MNHNY; CDR2 reads SVGAGI (reference sequence).

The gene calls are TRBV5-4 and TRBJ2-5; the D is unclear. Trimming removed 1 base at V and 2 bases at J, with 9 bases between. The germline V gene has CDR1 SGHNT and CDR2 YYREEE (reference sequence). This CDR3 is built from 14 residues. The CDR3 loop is CASSLKGVQETQYF. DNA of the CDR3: TGTGCCAGCAGCTTGAAGGGCGTGCAAGAGACCCAGTACTTC.

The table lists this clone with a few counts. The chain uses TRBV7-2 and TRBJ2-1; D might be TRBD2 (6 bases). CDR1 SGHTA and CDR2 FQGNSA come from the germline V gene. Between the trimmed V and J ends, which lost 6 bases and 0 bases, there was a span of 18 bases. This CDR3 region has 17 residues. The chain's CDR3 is CASRDLLATSSYNEQFF. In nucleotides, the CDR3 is TGTGCCAGCAGGGATCTACTAGCTACCAGCTCCTACAATGAGCAGTTCTTC.

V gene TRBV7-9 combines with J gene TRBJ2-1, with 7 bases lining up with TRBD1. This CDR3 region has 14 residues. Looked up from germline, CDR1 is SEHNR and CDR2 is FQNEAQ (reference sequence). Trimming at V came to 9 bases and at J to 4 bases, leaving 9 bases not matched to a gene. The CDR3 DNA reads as TGTGCCAGTATCCCTCCGGGACAGTACAATGAGCAGTTCTTC. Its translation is CASIPPGQYNEQFF.

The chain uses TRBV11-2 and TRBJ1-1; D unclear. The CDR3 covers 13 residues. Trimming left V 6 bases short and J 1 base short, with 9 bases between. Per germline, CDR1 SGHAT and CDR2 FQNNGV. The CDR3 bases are TGTGCCAGCAGATATACACGGAACACTGAAGCTTTCTTT. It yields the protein CASRYTRNTEAFF.

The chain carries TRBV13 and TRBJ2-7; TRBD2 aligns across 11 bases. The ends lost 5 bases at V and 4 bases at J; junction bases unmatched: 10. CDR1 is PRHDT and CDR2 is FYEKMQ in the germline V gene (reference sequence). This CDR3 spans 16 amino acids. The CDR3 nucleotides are TGTGCCAGCAGCGCGGTGGGGGCTAGCGGGGGGTACGAGCAGTACTTC. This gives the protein CASSAVGASGGYEQYF.

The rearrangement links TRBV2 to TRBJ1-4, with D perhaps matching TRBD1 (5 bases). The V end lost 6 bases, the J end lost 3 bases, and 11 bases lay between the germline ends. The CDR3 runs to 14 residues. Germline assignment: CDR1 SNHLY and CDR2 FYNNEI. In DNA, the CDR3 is TGTGCCAGCAGCTCCGGGGGGGCTAATGAAAAACTGTTTTTT. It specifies CASSSGGANEKLFF.

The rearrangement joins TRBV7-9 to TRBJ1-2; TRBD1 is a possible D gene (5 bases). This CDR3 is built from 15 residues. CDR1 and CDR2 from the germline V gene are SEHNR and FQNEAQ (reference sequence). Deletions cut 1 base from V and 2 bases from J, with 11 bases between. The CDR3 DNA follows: TGTGCCAGCAGCTTAGAGGGGCCCTGGAACTATGGCTACACCTTC. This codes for CASSLEGPWNYGYTF.

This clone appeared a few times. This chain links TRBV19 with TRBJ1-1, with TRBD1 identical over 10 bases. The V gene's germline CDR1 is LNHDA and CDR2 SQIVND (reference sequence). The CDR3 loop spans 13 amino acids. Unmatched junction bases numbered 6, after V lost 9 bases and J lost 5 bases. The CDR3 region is CASKTGGWTEAFF. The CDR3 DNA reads TGTGCCAGCAAGACAGGGGGCTGGACTGAAGCTTTCTTT.

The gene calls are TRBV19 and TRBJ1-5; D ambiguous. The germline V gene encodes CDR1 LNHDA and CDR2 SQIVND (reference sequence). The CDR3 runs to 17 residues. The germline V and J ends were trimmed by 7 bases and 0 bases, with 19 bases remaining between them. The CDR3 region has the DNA TGTGCCAGTACTGGCTGGTCGGCGGGCATTAGCAATCAGCCCCAGCATTTT. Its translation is CASTGWSAGISNQPQHF. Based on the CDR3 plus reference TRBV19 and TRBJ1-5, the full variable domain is DGGITQSPKYLFRKEGQNVTLSCEQNLNHDAMYWYRQDPGQGLRLIYYSQIVNDFQKGDIAEGYSVSREKKESFPLTVTSAQKNPTAFYLCASTGWSAGISNQPQHFGDGTRLSIL.

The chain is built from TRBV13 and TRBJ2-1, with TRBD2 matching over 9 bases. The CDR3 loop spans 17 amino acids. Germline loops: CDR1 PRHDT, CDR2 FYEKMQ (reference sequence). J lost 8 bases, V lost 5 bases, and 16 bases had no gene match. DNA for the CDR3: TGTGCCAGCAGCCCCTCGGGGGTAGCGGGGGACCCCTATGAGCAGTTCTTC. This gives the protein CASSPSGVAGDPYEQFF. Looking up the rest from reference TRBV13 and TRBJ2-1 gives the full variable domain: AAGVIQSPRHLIKEKRETATLKCYPIPRHDTVYWYQQGPGQDPQFLISFYEKMQSDKGSIPDRFSAQQFSDYHSELNMSSLELGDSALYFCASSPSGVAGDPYEQFFGPGTRLTVL.

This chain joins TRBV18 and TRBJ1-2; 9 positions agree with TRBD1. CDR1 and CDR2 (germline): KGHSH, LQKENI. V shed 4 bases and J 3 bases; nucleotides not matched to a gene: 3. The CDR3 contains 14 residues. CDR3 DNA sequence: TGTGCCAGCTCACTAAGGACAGGGGACTATGGCTACACCTTC. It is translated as CASSLRTGDYGYTF.

CDR3 loop: CASSYSLGTGYYEQYF. The CDR3, as DNA: TGTGCCAGCAGTTACTCGTTGGGGACAGGGTACTACGAGCAGTACTTC. The chain couples TRBV6-5 to TRBJ2-7; 9 positions match TRBD1. The CDR3 length is 16 residues. V shed 0 bases, J shed 3 bases, and the junction held 6 bases outside the gene matches. The germline CDR1 and CDR2 sequences are MNHEY and SVGAGI.

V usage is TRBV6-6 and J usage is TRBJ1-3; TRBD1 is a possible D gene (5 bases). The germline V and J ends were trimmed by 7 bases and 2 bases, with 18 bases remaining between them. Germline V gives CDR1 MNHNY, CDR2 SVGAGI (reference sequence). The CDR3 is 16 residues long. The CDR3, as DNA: TGTGCCAGCACTAGATTGCAGGGCAGTACTGGAAACACCATATATTTT. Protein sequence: CASTRLQGSTGNTIYF.